This TCR beta chain emerged from a study of blood T cells in healthy people across ages. Germline-derived CDR1 and CDR2 are SGHNT and YYREEE (reference sequence). Trimming stripped 3 bases from V and 9 bases from J, with 14 bases between. There are 13 residues in the CDR3. This clonotype was counted only a few times. Its antigen is unidentified. Findings and caveats of the study: What prevented conclusive comparison of naive and antigen-experienced cells was that PBMCs were unsorted. Donor CMV status was unknown, possibly confounding expanded clonotype changes.

It was with a sample-barcoded 5' primer and a J-beta primer mix that a second PCR of roughly 6 to 11 cycles was run. CDR3-containing paired-end reads numbered at least 3 million in each sample. Each CDR3 protein is one row after TCRdb ran MiXCR on the 5' RACE reads. In the table there are fewer than 2 million distinct CDR3 sequences, around 42% of which are singletons. This chain joins TRBV5-4 and TRBJ2-3; tentatively, D is TRBD2 (5 bases). Sequences were obtained from blood. This clonotype was obtained from a human donor in good health. The CDR3 DNA sequence: TGTGCCAGCAGCTCAGACCCCCCGGGGACGCAGTATTTT. It yields the protein CASSSDPPGTQYF.